This T cell receptor (beta chain) was identified during a study of cytomegalovirus exposure and HLA in healthy donors. Background on the study: A prior study identified approximately 110 million unique TCR beta sequences from about 180 million T cells.

General study points: A later analysis showed that HLA-associated TCR beta chains had undergone more clonal expansion than equally common others.

Turning to this clone: The antigen remains unidentified. The junction departs from the called germline gene at one end, perhaps through a read error.

Vbeta (60) and Jbeta (13) primers were used in the PCR. Clones were sequenced by immunoSEQ multiplex PCR, and TCRdb holds only the in-frame ones, with some missing. Of around 300,000 clones in the sample, under 80% were seen once. From germline, CDR1 is SEHNR and CDR2 FQNEAQ (reference sequence). The CDR3 totals 11 residues. The sequenced sample was PBMCs. The source of this sequence is a female donor in good health and CMV-seronegative. The chain has TRBV7-9 and TRBJ1-1; D gene uncertain. CDR3 loop: CSSSLTIEAFF. CDR3 DNA sequence: TGTTCCAGCAGCCTGACAATCGAAGCTTTCTTT.